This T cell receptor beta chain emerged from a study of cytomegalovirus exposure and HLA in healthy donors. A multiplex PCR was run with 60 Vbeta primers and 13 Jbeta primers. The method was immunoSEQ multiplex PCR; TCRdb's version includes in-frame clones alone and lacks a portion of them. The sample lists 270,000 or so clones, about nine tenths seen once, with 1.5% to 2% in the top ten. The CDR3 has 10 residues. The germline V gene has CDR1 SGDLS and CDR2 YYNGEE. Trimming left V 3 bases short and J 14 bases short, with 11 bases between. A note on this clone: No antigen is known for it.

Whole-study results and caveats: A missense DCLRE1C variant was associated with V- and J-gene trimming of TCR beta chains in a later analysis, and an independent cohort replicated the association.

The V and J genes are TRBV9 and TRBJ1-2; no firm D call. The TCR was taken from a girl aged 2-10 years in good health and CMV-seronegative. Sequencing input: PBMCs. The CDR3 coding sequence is TGTGCCAGCAGCGCGGTTCCCGCAACCTTC. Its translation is CASSAVPATF.